The present TCR beta chain was sequenced within a study of tumor-infiltrating lymphocytes in primary liver carcinoma listed by TCRdb under 2017. Looking at the study overall: The five patients, three men and two women aged 30 to 69 years, had hepatocellular carcinoma (four) or combined HCC and intrahepatic cholangiocarcinoma (one). The study combined TCRbeta repertoire sequencing, expression microarrays and whole-exome sequencing across five regions of each liver tumor, with adjacent normal tissue and blood. To link TCRbeta repertoire diversity with the local molecular phenotype, the 25 or so tumor region samples were profiled using Agilent mRNA microarrays. The five patients had tumors of stage T1-T3 N0M0, with maximum diameters ranging from 4.2 to 10 cm. A total of 35 specimens from 5 patients went through TCRbeta repertoire sequencing, namely 25 tumor regions, 5 adjacent noncancerous liver tissues and 5 peripheral blood samples. High reproducibility was observed for the technical replicate repertoires, with mean shared-clone rates around 0.9 and correlation coefficients above 0.95. Each sample produced about 3.5 to 8 million productive TCRbeta reads, and read depth showed no significant difference between tissue types.

There are 14 amino acids in the CDR3, from cysteine to phenylalanine inclusive. The CDR3 DNA has 42 bases and is translated from base 1. For CDR1 and CDR2, the germline V gene lists MNHNS and SASEGT. Total RNA and DNA were co-extracted from about 19-30 mg of bulk tissue with the AllPrep DNA/RNA mini kit, without cell sorting. Between November 2015 and March 2016, a few patients in China with histopathologically diagnosed primary liver carcinoma had surgical resection. Patients had chronic HBV infection and were treatment-naive at sampling. Five spatially separated regions were sampled from each tumor: the superior, inferior, left-lateral and right-lateral poles, plus the tumor centre. Histological examination found more than 85% viable tumor cells in every tumor sample. Fresh tumor and adjacent tissue pieces were bisected, with one half stored in RNAlater at -80 degrees C and the other half sent for histology.

Overall study results and their limits: Repertoire overlap was higher between tumor regions (mean around 36%) than tumor-adjacent (approximately 17%) or tumor-blood (approximately 14%) pairs, consistent with antigen-driven expansion. Only roughly 7-24% of top clones appeared in all five regions of a tumor, which suggests that tumor-infiltrating T cells are spatially heterogeneous. Since the samples were bulk and unsorted, there was no way to compare CD4+ and CD8+ T cell repertoires. Only a few patients were included in the study, and the authors note that the findings should be validated in a larger study. The top 250 clones accounted for a significantly greater share of the repertoire in tumors than in blood (p = 0.039). Because sequencing covered only the TCR beta chain and unpaired alpha chains were not captured, true repertoire diversity is likely underestimated.

TCRbeta-specific cDNA was reverse-transcribed from about 0.45 ug total RNA using a constant-region primer and ProtoScript II reverse transcriptase. TCRbeta libraries were built with three nested multiplex PCR rounds, a slightly modified ARM-PCR procedure. The first two PCR rounds used multiplex TRBV1-TRBV30 forward primers with a Cbeta reverse primer, each for approximately 10 cycles. Sample barcodes and Illumina adapters were added in a final 25-cycle PCR with Deep VentR polymerase. Before sequencing, amplicons of 200-500 bp were purified from gel using a QIAquick gel extraction kit. An Illumina HiSeq 2500 was used to sequence the TCRbeta amplicons with 250-bp paired-end reads. The published analysis was carried out like this. Reads were quality-trimmed with Trimmomatic v0.33, and paired reads were merged with FLASH v1.2.11 to recover full CDR3 sequences. V, D and J germline segments were assigned to the rearranged TCRbeta sequences by MiGEC v1.2.1b. Clonotype statistics, along with Shannon-Wiener diversity indices, were calculated using VDJtools v1.0.0. To reduce sampling bias, subsequent analyses other than the diversity analysis used only the 250 most abundant clonotypes in each sample. TCRdb redid the processing of the public reads, applying fastp at Q25 and MiXCR, and retained in-frame beta chains. Entries that share a CDR3 protein sequence are merged under the most common genes and DNA. For this entry, the V and J calls and clone size follow TCRdb and not the study's own pipeline. Within this sample are about 200,000 distinct CDR3 sequences, with about 85% of them counted one time only. Of the sample, 15% to 20% falls within the top ten clones.

This clonotype was detected once. Its cognate antigen has yet to be identified. Sequence at one end of the junction differs from germline and may be a read error. This receptor was taken from a man aged 35-49 years with primary liver carcinoma and hepatitis B virus infection. The rearranged segments are TRBV6-1 and TRBJ2-7, with 8 central nucleotides matching TRBD1. Sequenced: tumor tissue from primary liver carcinoma. CDR3 loop: CASNTGTGRSEHYF. At the DNA level, the sequence is TGTGCCAGCAACACCGGGACAGGTCGATCCGAGCACTACTTC.